This TCR beta chain was recorded in a study of T cell changes during pregnancy in multiple sclerosis. Only in-frame clones appear in the TCRdb table, and some are missing; sequencing was by immunoSEQ multiplex PCR. The repertoire includes tens of thousands of clones, more than 85% of them detected once, and around 1% sits in the top ten. The CDR3 spans 15 residues. Trimming pared 0 bases from V and 4 bases from J, leaving 10 bases between. Germline-derived CDR1 and CDR2 are MNHEY and SVGAGI. This chain uses TRBV6-5 with TRBJ1-5, with a possible D match to TRBD1 (5 bases). The sequence came from a female donor with multiple sclerosis, enrolled in a pregnancy study. Material: peripheral blood, obtained before pregnancy. The CDR3 sequence is CASSYSQGRNQPQHF. In DNA, the CDR3 is TGTGCCAGCAGTTACTCTCAGGGTAGGAATCAGCCCCAGCATTTT.